A single sample gave rise to the 3 T cell receptor beta chains below, sequenced in a study of T cell repertoires in cytomegalovirus infection. One entry per CDR3 protein, called by TCRdb with MiXCR from the reads. Of around 190,000 distinct CDR3 sequences in the sample, approximately 15% were seen once. Sample: PBMCs. All receptors derive from a human donor in good health (CMV status not recorded). Some clones in this sample may be carry-over from other donors' samples.

Notes on this clonotype: One base away lies a much larger clone, so this may be a sequencing read error. The J gene is TRBJ2-7, the V gene TRBV11-3, with 10 bases matching TRBD1. From germline, CDR1 is SGHNT and CDR2 YENEEA. There are 14 residues in the CDR3. V lost 5 bases and J lost 5; bases outside the gene matches: 6. The CDR3, as DNA: TGTGCCAGCAGCATGGGACAGGGGAGAGACGAGCAGTACTTC. This translates into CASSMGQGRDEQYF. Complete variable domain (other parts from reference TRBV11-3 and TRBJ2-7): EAGVVQSPRYKIIEKKQPVAFWCNPISGHNTLYWYLQNLGQGPELLIRYENEEAVDDSQLPKDRFSAERLKGVDSTLKIQPAELGDSAVYLCASSMGQGRDEQYFGPGTRLTVT.

The rearrangement joins TRBV5-5 to TRBJ1-3, with unresolved D. Germline lookup yields CDR1 SGHKS and CDR2 YYEKEE (reference sequence). V lost 8 bases and J lost 1, with 13 bases in between. The CDR3 is made up of 14 amino acids. As DNA, the CDR3 is TGTGCCAGTGGTGGTTCGCCTTCTGGAAACACCATATATTTT. This codes for CASGGSPSGNTIYF.

The table lists this clonotype with many counts. The rearrangement links TRBV9 to TRBJ1-1; D not certain. Per the germline V gene, CDR1 is SGDLS and CDR2 is YYNGEE. The CDR3 is 15 residues long. V gave up 0 bases and J gave up 2 bases, with 11 bases separating them. The CDR3 DNA reads TGTGCCAGCAGCGTAGCTGGAGGGATTAACACTGAAGCTTTCTTT. Encoded protein: CASSVAGGINTEAFF.